The present T cell receptor beta chain was sequenced within a study of identical twins. The sample holds one count of this clonotype. Its antigen is not identified. The CDR3 runs to 17 residues. Trimming removed 10 bases from V and 3 bases from J; junction bases left unmatched: 12. CDR1 and CDR2 (germline): LGHDT, YNNKEL (reference sequence). TCRdb analysed the 5' RACE reads with MiXCR anew, one entry per CDR3 protein. The sample carries under 350,000 distinct CDR3 sequences, roughly 10% recorded once. General study findings and limits: A lower insertion count was a feature of abundant cord blood beta clonotypes, with no such feature in memory repertoires. Twin pairs' shared out-of-frame alpha sequences were enriched in low generation probability.

This same sample was also taken into another study, of yellow fever vaccine responses in identical twins. That work adds: Twins showed a vaccine T cell response that reportedly seemed partly convergent, partly personalized.

This clonotype was sampled from a woman between 18 and 29 years old in good health. Sequencing was performed on CD8+ T cells sorted from blood. The chain couples TRBV3-1 to TRBJ2-2, with TRBD2 matching 12 bases. CDR3 protein: CATSKTSGGVHTGELFF. The DNA of the CDR3 is TGTGCCACCTCCAAGACTAGCGGGGGTGTTCACACCGGGGAGCTGTTTTTT.